These 26 T cell receptor beta chains were all obtained from the same sample, sequenced in a study of T cell changes during pregnancy in multiple sclerosis. Clones were read by immunoSEQ multiplex PCR, and TCRdb kept only the in-frame ones, dropping some. The sample consists of roughly 45,000 clones, 88% of them appearing once. Source: CD4+ T cells from peripheral blood mononuclear cells, taken in the second trimester of pregnancy. The receptors originated from a female donor with multiple sclerosis, enrolled in a pregnancy study.

This clone was seen a single time. V is TRBV5-1 and J is TRBJ2-7; tentatively, D is TRBD1 (5 bases). The CDR3 spans 13 residues. Germline V lookup: CDR1 SGHRS, CDR2 YFSETQ. Trimming took off 1 base at V and 2 bases at J, with 7 bases between the two ends. The CDR3 here is CASSLLGPYEQYF. The CDR3 DNA reads TGCGCCAGCAGCTTGTTGGGGCCCTACGAGCAGTACTTC. Filled out from reference TRBV5-1 and TRBJ2-7, the complete variable domain reads KAGVTQTPRYLIKTRGQQVTLSCSPISGHRSVSWYQQTPGQGLQFLFEYFSETQRNKGNFPGRFSGRQFSNSRSEMNVSTLELGDSALYLCASSLLGPYEQYFGPGTRLTVT.

CDR3 bases: TGTGCCAGCAGTAGGGCGGGAGCGCCGACCTACGAGCAGTACTTC. It encodes CASSRAGAPTYEQYF. This chain joins TRBV27 and TRBJ2-7; 7 bases fit TRBD2. CDR1 and CDR2 from the germline V gene are MNHEY and SMNVEV (reference sequence). This CDR3 is 15 amino acids long. Unmatched junction bases numbered 9, after V lost 5 bases and J lost 2 bases.

The chain links TRBV18 to TRBJ2-2; D possibly corresponds to TRBD1 (5 bases). This CDR3 is 15 amino acids long. CDR1 is KGHSH and CDR2 is LQKENI in the germline V gene. Trimming removed 2 bases from V and 6 bases from J, with 13 bases in between. CDR3 region: CASSPSAQGSGELFF. The DNA for the CDR3 is TGTGCCAGCTCACCATCGGCGCAGGGTTCCGGGGAGCTGTTTTTT.

The gene calls are TRBV7-9 and TRBJ1-5; D remains unclear. V was pared by 5 bases and J by 7 bases, with 12 bases between. CDR3 length: 13 amino acids. Germline-derived CDR1 and CDR2 are SEHNR and FQNEAQ (reference sequence). The CDR3 region is CASSLTSGQPQHF. The CDR3 coding sequence is TGTGCCAGCAGCCTGACTTCGGGGCAGCCCCAGCATTTT.

V gene TRBV7-9 combines with J gene TRBJ1-5, with a tentative D call TRBD1 (5 bases). Germline CDR1 SEHNR, CDR2 FQNEAQ (reference sequence). The V end lost 5 bases, the J end lost 7 bases, and 12 bases lay between the germline ends. This CDR3 region has 13 residues. The CDR3 bases are TGTGCCAGCAGCCCCCCCGGGGGGCAGCCCCAGCATTTT. Translating gives CASSPPGGQPQHF.

J is TRBJ1-4 and V is TRBV5-6, with D uncertain. Trimming stripped 4 bases from V and 4 bases from J, with 11 bases between. The length of the CDR3 is 14 residues. Germline V gene data show CDR1 as SGHDT and CDR2 as YYEEEE. The chain's CDR3 is CASSQALGNEKLFF. For the CDR3, the DNA is TGTGCCAGCAGCCAGGCCTTGGGTAATGAAAAACTGTTTTTT.

This rearrangement joins TRBV20-1 to TRBJ2-5, with 7 bases fitting TRBD2. Unmatched junction bases numbered 2, after V lost 3 bases and J lost 7 bases. The CDR3 totals 11 residues. The V gene's germline CDR1 is DFQATT and CDR2 SNEGSKA (reference sequence). The CDR3 protein is CSASPGGTQYF. The DNA for the CDR3 is TGCAGTGCTAGTCCGGGGGGGACCCAGTACTTC.

The chain is built from TRBV6-5 and TRBJ2-7; 11 bases fit TRBD2. J lost 0 bases, V lost 6 bases, and 4 bases had no gene match. CDR3 length equals 15 residues. Looked up from germline, CDR1 is MNHEY and CDR2 is SVGAGI. CDR3 amino acids: CASSRTSGLSYEQYF. The CDR3 DNA is TGTGCCAGCAGCCGGACTAGCGGGCTCTCCTACGAGCAGTACTTC.

This clone has a single count. This chain links TRBV30 with TRBJ2-7, with D tentatively TRBD2 (5 bases). Trimming stripped 2 bases from V and 4 bases from J, with 9 bases between. The CDR3 spans 12 residues. Germline V gene lookup returns CDR1 GTSNPN and CDR2 SVGIG (reference sequence). The CDR3, as DNA: TGTGCCTGGAGTTCAGGAGGTTACGAGCAGTACTTC. Translation: CAWSSGGYEQYF. Supplemented by reference TRBV30 and TRBJ2-7, the full variable domain reads SQTIHQWPATLVQPVGSPLSLECTVEGTSNPNLYWYRQAAGRGLQLLFYSVGIGQISSEVPQNLSASRPQDRQFILSSKKLLLSDSGFYLCAWSSGGYEQYFGPGTRLTVT.

This chain connects TRBV5-4 to TRBJ2-3; 9 nucleotides align to TRBD2. The length of the CDR3 is 15 residues. Per the germline V gene, CDR1 is SGHNT and CDR2 is YYREEE (reference sequence). Trimming at V came to 4 bases and at J to 3 bases, leaving 6 bases not matched to a gene. CDR3 sequence (DNA): TGTGCCAGCAGCGGCATGCTAGCGGGAACAGATACGCAGTATTTT. This gives the protein CASSGMLAGTDTQYF.

This chain joins TRBV7-9 and TRBJ2-5; a possible D gene is TRBD1 (5 bases). With 6 bases removed from V and 0 bases from J, the gap between germline ends came to 11 bases. The CDR3 sequence is 14 residues long. Germline values: CDR1 SEHNR, CDR2 FQNEAQ (reference sequence). This CDR3 is CASRPTAYQETQYF. CDR3 nucleotides: TGTGCCAGCAGACCGACAGCGTACCAAGAGACCCAGTACTTC.

This rearrangement joins TRBV18 to TRBJ2-7; the D gene is possibly TRBD1 (6 bases). CDR1 is KGHSH, CDR2 LQKENI, per germline. The CDR3 contains 12 residues. V lost 1 base and J 8 bases, leaving 9 bases between the germline ends. The CDR3 protein is CASSPQGGQQYF. In nucleotides, the CDR3 is TGTGCCAGCTCACCACAAGGGGGTCAGCAGTACTTC.

V usage is TRBV7-3 and J usage is TRBJ2-1; 8 bases are a match to TRBD2. The germline V gene encodes CDR1 SGHTA and CDR2 FQGTGA. With V trimmed by 4 bases and J by 1 base, 12 bases remained unmatched. CDR3 size: 18 residues. CDR3: CASSSSPSLAGSYNEQFF. The DNA of the CDR3 is TGTGCCAGCAGCTCCTCACCATCGCTAGCGGGTTCCTACAATGAGCAGTTCTTC.

V gene TRBV19 combines with J gene TRBJ2-2; 7 bases map to TRBD2. Germline values: CDR1 LNHDA, CDR2 SQIVND (reference sequence). The CDR3 spans 17 residues. The V and J ends lost 6 bases and 4 bases, in that order; junction bases with no gene match: 14. The CDR3, as DNA: TGTGCCAGTAGCCTGTTTGGGGGAGGGCCCGTCACCGGGGAGCTGTTTTTT. Encoded protein: CASSLFGGGPVTGELFF.

The J gene is TRBJ1-5, the V gene TRBV7-2; D gene uncertain. Germline V gene data show CDR1 as SGHTA and CDR2 as FQGNSA. Trimming removed 5 bases at V and 11 bases at J, with 13 bases between. The CDR3 length is 12 residues. The DNA of the CDR3 is TGTGCCAGCAGCCCTGATCTCGCGACCCAGCATTTT. This sequence encodes CASSPDLATQHF. Full variable domain (missing parts from reference TRBV7-2 and TRBJ1-5): GAGVSQSPSNKVTEKGKDVELRCDPISGHTALYWYRQSLGQGLEFLIYFQGNSAPDKSGLPSDRFSAERTGGSVSTLTIQRTQQEDSAVYLCASSPDLATQHFGDGTRLSIL.

V and J are TRBV27 and TRBJ2-2, with 13 bases fitting TRBD2. CDR1 is MNHEY and CDR2 is SMNVEV in the germline V gene (reference sequence). V dropped 5 bases and J dropped 8; count of bases not matched to a gene: 8. The CDR3 has 16 amino acids. The CDR3 sequence is CASSPRTSGRGGELFF. In nucleotides, the CDR3 is TGTGCCAGCAGTCCCCGGACTAGCGGGAGAGGGGGGGAGCTGTTTTTT.

The V and J genes are TRBV19 and TRBJ2-7; 11 bases align to TRBD2. V lost 4 bases, J lost 9 bases, and 11 bases stayed unmatched. This CDR3 region has 15 residues. The germline V gene encodes CDR1 LNHDA and CDR2 SQIVND (reference sequence). In nucleotides, the CDR3 is TGTGCCAGTAGTACTCCCGGTAGCGGGAGGGCGAGGCAGTACTTC. Protein product: CASSTPGSGRARQYF.

V usage is TRBV5-4 and J usage is TRBJ2-3, with TRBD1 matching 9 bases. The CDR3 is made up of 15 amino acids. V was pared by 5 bases and J by 2 bases, with 6 bases of the junction left unmatched. In germline, CDR1 is SGHNT, CDR2 YYREEE (reference sequence). The CDR3 sequence: CASRLDRGYTDTQYF. CDR3 coding DNA: TGTGCCAGCAGACTGGACAGGGGCTACACAGATACGCAGTATTTT. Together with reference TRBV5-4 and TRBJ2-3, the CDR3 gives the full variable domain: ETGVTQSPTHLIKTRGQQVTLRCSSQSGHNTVSWYQQALGQGPQFIFQYYREEENGRGNFPPRFSGLQFPNYSSELNVNALELDDSALYLCASRLDRGYTDTQYFGPGTRLTVL.

The chain recombines TRBV6-5 with TRBJ1-2; 7 nucleotides align to TRBD1. CDR1 and CDR2 (germline): MNHEY, SVGAGI. The CDR3 runs 12 residues. With V trimmed by 5 bases and J by 4 bases, 1 base remained unmatched. The CDR3 loop reads CASSPGGYGYTF. The CDR3 region has the DNA TGTGCCAGCAGTCCAGGGGGCTATGGCTACACCTTC.

J is TRBJ2-1 and V is TRBV4-2, with 11 bases matching TRBD1. The CDR3 has 16 amino acids. Trimming cost V 4 bases and J 7 bases; bases outside gene matches: 9. The germline CDR1 and CDR2 sequences are LGHNA and YNFKEQ. This chain's CDR3 is CASSPWGQGGLNEQFF. The DNA for the CDR3 is TGTGCCAGCAGCCCGTGGGGACAGGGGGGGTTAAATGAGCAGTTCTTC.

The CDR3 is CASSLSVTGEQYF. DNA for the CDR3: TGCGCCAGCAGCTTATCCGTTACGGGCGAGCAGTACTTC. V gene TRBV5-1 combines with J gene TRBJ2-7, with D unresolved. V was shortened by 2 bases and J by 6 bases, with 12 bases between the two germline ends. This CDR3 contains 13 residues. Germline V lookup: CDR1 SGHRS, CDR2 YFSETQ.

The rearrangement uses TRBV28 and TRBJ2-3; 7 nucleotides agree with TRBD2. J lost 6 bases, V lost 6 bases, and 6 bases had no gene match. Germline CDR1 MDHEN, CDR2 SYDVKM. The CDR3 has 13 residues. CDR3: CASRGTGRDTQYF. The DNA of the CDR3 is TGTGCCAGCAGGGGGACCGGGAGGGATACGCAGTATTTT.

The rearrangement joins TRBV2 to TRBJ2-1; the match to TRBD2 covers 13 bases. The V gene end was trimmed by 6 bases and the J gene end by 8 bases; junction bases not matched to a gene: 10. The CDR3 consists of 16 residues. CDR1 SNHLY and CDR2 FYNNEI come from the germline V gene. CDR3 DNA sequence: TGTGCCAGCAGAGAATTTACTAGCGGGAGGGCCTATGAGCAGTTCTTC. Residues: CASREFTSGRAYEQFF.

This chain joins TRBV2 and TRBJ1-2; D call uncertain. The CDR3 has 14 amino acids. Germline lookup yields CDR1 SNHLY and CDR2 FYNNEI. V lost 4 bases and J lost 2, with 11 bases in between. In nucleotides, the CDR3 is TGTGCCAGCAGTGCGGCGGGCCAAAACTATGGCTACACCTTC. This translates into CASSAAGQNYGYTF.

The V gene is TRBV7-2, the J gene TRBJ2-7; possibly TRBD1 for D (6 bases). Germline V gives CDR1 SGHTA, CDR2 FQGNSA. The CDR3 is 13 residues long. V shed 3 bases and J shed 1 base, with 7 bases lying between them. CDR3 nucleotides: TGTGCCAGCAGCTTGGACAGTTCCTACGAGCAGTACTTC. It specifies CASSLDSSYEQYF.

CDR3 amino acids: CASSPIPGLHTDTQYF. The CDR3 nucleotides are TGTGCCAGCAGTCCCATACCGGGACTTCACACAGATACGCAGTATTTT. The chain employs TRBV27 and TRBJ2-3; D is perhaps TRBD2 (6 bases). CDR1 MNHEY and CDR2 SMNVEV come from the germline V gene (reference sequence). The CDR3 runs 16 residues. V lost 5 bases and J lost 2, with 17 bases in between.